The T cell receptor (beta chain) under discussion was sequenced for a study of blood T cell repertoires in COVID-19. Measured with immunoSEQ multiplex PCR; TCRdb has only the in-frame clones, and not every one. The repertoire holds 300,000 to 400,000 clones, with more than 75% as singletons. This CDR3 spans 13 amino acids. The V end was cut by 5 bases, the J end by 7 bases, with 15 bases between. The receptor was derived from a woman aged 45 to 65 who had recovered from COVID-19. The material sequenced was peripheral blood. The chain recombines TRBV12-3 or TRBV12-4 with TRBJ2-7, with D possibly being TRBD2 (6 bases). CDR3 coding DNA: TGTGCCAGCAGTCCCCGTTCTGCGGGGGAGCAGTACTTC. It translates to CASSPRSAGEQYF.